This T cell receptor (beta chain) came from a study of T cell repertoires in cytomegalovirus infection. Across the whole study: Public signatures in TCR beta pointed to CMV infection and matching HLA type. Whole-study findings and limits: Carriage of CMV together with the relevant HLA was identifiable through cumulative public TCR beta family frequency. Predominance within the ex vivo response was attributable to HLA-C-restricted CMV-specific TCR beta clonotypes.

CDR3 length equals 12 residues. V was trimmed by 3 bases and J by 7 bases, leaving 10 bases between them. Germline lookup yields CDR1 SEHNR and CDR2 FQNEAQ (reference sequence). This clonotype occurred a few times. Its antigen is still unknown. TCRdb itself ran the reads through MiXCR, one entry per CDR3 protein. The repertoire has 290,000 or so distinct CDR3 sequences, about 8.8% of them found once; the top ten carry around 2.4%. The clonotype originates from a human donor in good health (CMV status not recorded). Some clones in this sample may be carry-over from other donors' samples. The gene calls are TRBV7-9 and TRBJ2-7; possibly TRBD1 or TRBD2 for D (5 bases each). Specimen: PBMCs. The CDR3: CASSFGGSEQYF. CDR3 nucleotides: TGTGCCAGCAGCTTTGGGGGATCAGAGCAGTACTTC. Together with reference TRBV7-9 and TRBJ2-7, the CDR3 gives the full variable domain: DTGVSQNPRHKITKRGQNVTFRCDPISEHNRLYWYRQTLGQGPEFLTYFQNEAQLEKSRLLSDRFSAERPKGSFSTLEIQRTEQGDSAMYLCASSFGGSEQYFGPGTRLTVT.